This T cell receptor beta chain was sequenced in a study of CD8 T cells in Susac syndrome. On the study more broadly: Patients with Susac syndrome were therapy-naive, taking corticosteroids, with some also receiving intravenous immunoglobulin, or taking intravenous immunoglobulin alone at the time their blood was drawn.

TEMRA cells were FACS-enriched, unlike CD8+ and CD4+ T cells, which were negatively isolated. This clonotype was detected only once. The germline V gene has CDR1 SNHLY and CDR2 FYNNEI. The germline V and J ends were trimmed by 8 bases and 2 bases, with 13 bases remaining between them. The CDR3 has 14 residues. The RNA input was roughly 0.45 to 1 ug, and it was reverse transcribed with random hexamers. Amplification of TCR beta CDR3 was carried out by immunoSEQ multiplex PCR, which covered 54 Vbeta and 13 Jbeta segments. TCRdb itself ran the immunoSEQ multiplex PCR reads through MiXCR, one entry per CDR3 protein. The sample carries some 150,000 distinct CDR3 sequences, approximately 95% recorded once.

The sequence derives from a human donor with Susac syndrome. V usage is TRBV2 and J usage is TRBJ1-5; D might be TRBD1 (5 bases). Sequenced sample: CD4+ T cells from PBMCs. CDR3 amino acids: CASRGLRGNQPQHF. Here the CDR3 DNA reads TGTGCCAGCCGGGGTCTCAGGGGCAATCAGCCCCAGCATTTT.